A selection of T cell receptor beta chains follows, all from one sample in a study of regulatory T cells in long-lasting Graves disease. One entry per CDR3 protein results from TCRdb running MiXCR on the multiplex PCR reads. The sample carries 380,000 or so distinct CDR3 sequences, roughly 15% recorded once. The sample was also reused in another study, on T cells in Graves' hyperthyroidism and ophthalmopathy.

The specimen comprised peripheral blood mononuclear cells (PBMCs), sampled at new diagnosis, from a patient treated with antithyroid drugs. The source is a woman under 30 with Graves disease. Both conserved end residues are part of each CDR3. The D gene is left open where the match is weak. Only some rows state a clone size, as once, few, many or a class for expanded clones.

V gene: TRBV28
clone size: many
D gene: NA
J gene: TRBJ1-1
CDR3 protein: CASSPGLPTEAFF
CDR3 DNA: TGTGCCAGCAGCCCGGGACTGCCTACTGAAGCTTTCTTT

V gene: TRBV27
clone size: few
D gene: NA
J gene: TRBJ1-5
CDR3 protein: CASSSLGTDTQHF
CDR3 DNA: TGTGCCAGCAGTTCCCTAGGCACAGATACGCAGCATTTT

V gene: TRBV27
clone size: NA
D gene: TRBD1
J gene: TRBJ1-2
CDR3 protein: CASSLTGTGNNYGYTF
CDR3 DNA: TGTGCCAGCAGTTTAACTGGGACAGGGAATAACTATGGCTACACCTTC

V gene: TRBV24-1
clone size: few
D gene: NA
J gene: TRBJ1-3
CDR3 protein: CATSGGAGNTIYF
CDR3 DNA: TGTGCCACCAGTGGCGGGGCAGGAAACACCATATATTTT

V gene: TRBV10-3
clone size: NA
D gene: NA
J gene: TRBJ1-1
CDR3 protein: CAIAKGPGNTEAFF
CDR3 DNA: TGTGCCATCGCTAAGGGGCCTGGGAACACTGAAGCTTTCTTT

V gene: TRBV10-3
clone size: NA
D gene: NA
J gene: TRBJ1-6
CDR3 protein: CATQPGNSPLHF
CDR3 DNA: TGTGCCACGCAACCGGGGAACTCACCCCTCCACTTT

V gene: TRBV6-2/TRBV6-3
clone size: NA
D gene: NA
J gene: TRBJ2-1
CDR3 protein: CASTRRGEGYNEQFF
CDR3 DNA: TGTGCCAGCACCCGGAGAGGGGAAGGTTACAATGAGCAGTTCTTC

V gene: TRBV15
clone size: NA
D gene: NA
J gene: TRBJ2-3
CDR3 protein: CATSRAWGFGTDTQYF
CDR3 DNA: TGTGCCACCAGCAGAGCATGGGGTTTCGGGACAGATACGCAGTATTTT

V gene: TRBV3-1
clone size: many
D gene: NA
J gene: TRBJ1-3
CDR3 protein: CASSQPGSGNTIYF
CDR3 DNA: TGTGCCAGCAGCCAACCAGGCTCTGGAAACACCATATATTTT

V gene: TRBV3-1
clone size: NA
D gene: TRBD1
J gene: TRBJ2-2
CDR3 protein: CASTTNPGQGSAGELFF
CDR3 DNA: TGTGCCAGCACTACAAACCCGGGACAGGGATCCGCCGGGGAGCTGTTTTTT

V gene: TRBV20-1
clone size: many
D gene: NA
J gene: TRBJ2-2
CDR3 protein: CSARYTEAGELFF
CDR3 DNA: TGCAGTGCTAGATATACCGAGGCCGGGGAGCTGTTTTTT

V gene: TRBV3-1
clone size: many
D gene: TRBD2
J gene: TRBJ2-3
CDR3 protein: CASRPGGSTDTQYF
CDR3 DNA: TGTGCCAGCAGGCCGGGGGGGAGCACAGATACGCAGTATTTT

V gene: TRBV12-3/TRBV12-4
clone size: NA
D gene: NA
J gene: TRBJ1-5
CDR3 protein: CASSSLGGGQPQHF
CDR3 DNA: TGTGCCAGCAGTTCTTTGGGGGGTGGTCAGCCCCAGCATTTT

V gene: TRBV2
clone size: many
D gene: TRBD1
J gene: TRBJ1-3
CDR3 protein: CASAHGQGANTIYF
CDR3 DNA: TGTGCCAGCGCCCACGGACAGGGGGCAAACACCATATATTTT

V gene: TRBV4-2
clone size: NA
D gene: NA
J gene: TRBJ2-7
CDR3 protein: CASSPGSRGAGEQYF
CDR3 DNA: TGTGCCAGCAGCCCCGGCTCCAGGGGGGCGGGCGAGCAGTACTTC

V gene: TRBV2
clone size: many
D gene: NA
J gene: TRBJ2-7
CDR3 protein: CATRSGVEQYF
CDR3 DNA: TGTGCCACCAGGAGTGGAGTGGAGCAGTACTTC

V gene: TRBV28
clone size: many
D gene: TRBD2
J gene: TRBJ2-7
CDR3 protein: CAVNGGGDTYEQYF
CDR3 DNA: TGTGCCGTGAACGGCGGGGGAGATACCTACGAGCAGTACTTC

V gene: TRBV7-3
clone size: many
D gene: TRBD1
J gene: TRBJ1-4
CDR3 protein: CARSGQGLCEKLFF
CDR3 DNA: TGTGCCAGATCGGGACAGGGGCTTTGCGAAAAACTGTTTTTT

V gene: TRBV3-1
clone size: many
D gene: TRBD2
J gene: TRBJ2-3
CDR3 protein: CASSQASGGADTQYF
CDR3 DNA: TGTGCCAGCAGCCAAGCTAGCGGGGGGGCAGATACGCAGTATTTT

V gene: TRBV27
clone size: few
D gene: TRBD1
J gene: TRBJ2-7
CDR3 protein: CASSLDRDRGYEQYF
CDR3 DNA: TGTGCCAGCAGTTTAGACCGGGACAGGGGTTACGAGCAGTACTTC

V gene: TRBV24-1
clone size: many
D gene: NA
J gene: TRBJ2-1
CDR3 protein: CATSDLNRPEQFF
CDR3 DNA: TGTGCCACCAGTGATTTGAACAGGCCTGAGCAGTTCTTC

V gene: TRBV28
clone size: few
D gene: TRBD2
J gene: TRBJ2-7
CDR3 protein: CASSRTSRVSYEQYF
CDR3 DNA: TGTGCCAGCAGTCGGACTAGCAGGGTCTCCTACGAGCAGTACTTC

V gene: TRBV12-3/TRBV12-4
clone size: many
D gene: NA
J gene: TRBJ1-1
CDR3 protein: CASSYSSLNTEAFF
CDR3 DNA: TGTGCCAGCAGTTACAGCTCTCTTAACACTGAAGCTTTCTTT

V gene: TRBV20-1
clone size: NA
D gene: NA
J gene: TRBJ2-3
CDR3 protein: CSGLTGGPTDTQYF
CDR3 DNA: TGCAGTGGTCTGACGGGGGGCCCCACAGATACGCAGTATTTT

V gene: TRBV11-2
clone size: many
D gene: NA
J gene: TRBJ2-7
CDR3 protein: CASSYTPGASYEQYF
CDR3 DNA: TGTGCCAGCAGCTATACCCCAGGGGCCTCCTACGAGCAGTACTTC

V gene: TRBV3-1
clone size: NA
D gene: TRBD2
J gene: TRBJ2-1
CDR3 protein: CASSPGTTAGNEQFF
CDR3 DNA: TGTGCCAGCAGCCCCGGGACTACCGCCGGGAATGAGCAGTTCTTC

V gene: TRBV19
clone size: few
D gene: NA
J gene: TRBJ1-2
CDR3 protein: CASHYGAGGYTF
CDR3 DNA: TGTGCCAGTCATTATGGGGCTGGAGGCTACACCTTC

V gene: TRBV20-1
clone size: NA
D gene: TRBD2
J gene: TRBJ2-1
CDR3 protein: CSATTIAGVFYNEQFF
CDR3 DNA: TGCAGTGCTACCACCATAGCGGGAGTTTTCTACAATGAGCAGTTCTTC

V gene: TRBV20-1
clone size: NA
D gene: NA
J gene: TRBJ1-5
CDR3 protein: CSAYEGWVNQPQHF
CDR3 DNA: TGCAGTGCTTACGAAGGTTGGGTCAATCAGCCCCAGCATTTT

V gene: TRBV6-2/TRBV6-3
clone size: many
D gene: TRBD1
J gene: TRBJ1-2
CDR3 protein: CASSYSERQGHHF
CDR3 DNA: TGTGCCAGCAGTTACTCGGAGAGACAGGGACATCACTTC

V gene: TRBV10-2
clone size: NA
D gene: NA
J gene: TRBJ1-2
CDR3 protein: CASGGLTGEGYTF
CDR3 DNA: TGCGCCAGCGGTGGTCTTACCGGAGAGGGCTACACCTTC

V gene: TRBV7-3
clone size: few
D gene: TRBD2
J gene: TRBJ2-2
CDR3 protein: CASSLTRLAGARGELFF
CDR3 DNA: TGTGCCAGCAGCTTAACAAGACTAGCGGGAGCCCGGGGGGAGCTGTTTTTT

V gene: TRBV24-1
clone size: NA
D gene: TRBD2
J gene: TRBJ2-1
CDR3 protein: CATSDWEPGTSGGGTYNEQFF
CDR3 DNA: TGTGCCACCAGTGATTGGGAACCCGGGACTAGCGGGGGGGGAACCTACAATGAGCAGTTCTTC

V gene: TRBV19
clone size: many
D gene: NA
J gene: TRBJ1-1
CDR3 protein: CASSKGIMNTEAFF
CDR3 DNA: TGTGCCAGTAGTAAAGGAATTATGAACACTGAAGCTTTCTTT

V gene: TRBV6-5
clone size: few
D gene: NA
J gene: TRBJ1-4
CDR3 protein: CASSYLQGSEKLFF
CDR3 DNA: TGTGCCAGCAGTTACTTGCAGGGTTCAGAAAAACTGTTTTTT

V gene: TRBV5-1
clone size: NA
D gene: TRBD2
J gene: TRBJ2-2
CDR3 protein: CASSLGFASGRSGELFF
CDR3 DNA: TGTGCCAGCAGCTTGGGATTCGCTAGCGGGAGATCCGGGGAGCTGTTTTTT

V gene: TRBV7-9
clone size: NA
D gene: TRBD2
J gene: TRBJ2-7
CDR3 protein: CASSSVAGGLGYEQYF
CDR3 DNA: TGTGCCAGCAGCTCAGTAGCGGGAGGGCTGGGCTACGAGCAGTACTTC

V gene: TRBV4-1
clone size: medium-sized
D gene: NA
J gene: TRBJ1-1
CDR3 protein: CASSQDLGSTEAFF
CDR3 DNA: TGCGCCAGCAGCCAAGATCTGGGCAGCACTGAAGCTTTCTTT

V gene: TRBV20-1
clone size: once
D gene: NA
J gene: TRBJ2-7
CDR3 protein: CSATSGTSATDAQYF
CDR3 DNA: TGCAGTGCTACCTCGGGCACCTCTGCTACGGACGCGCAGTACTTC

V gene: TRBV5-1
clone size: many
D gene: NA
J gene: TRBJ2-6
CDR3 protein: CASSPDTVRSGANVLTF
CDR3 DNA: TGCGCCAGCAGCCCTGACACAGTTCGCTCTGGGGCCAACGTCCTGACTTTC

V gene: TRBV9
clone size: many
D gene: NA
J gene: TRBJ1-2
CDR3 protein: CASSSPRVGYTF
CDR3 DNA: TGTGCCAGCAGCTCCCCCAGGGTCGGCTACACCTTC